These 10 T cell receptor beta chains originate from one sample sequenced in a study of cytomegalovirus exposure and HLA in healthy donors. In the PCR, 60 Vbeta and 13 Jbeta primers were used. Libraries were prepared by immunoSEQ multiplex PCR; TCRdb keeps only in-frame clonotypes and omits some of them. The repertoire has approximately 88,000 clones, about 80% of them found once; the top ten carry approximately 5.3%. Sample: PBMCs. These receptor sequences come from a man aged 25 to 40 in good health and CMV-seropositive.

The chain has TRBV2 and TRBJ2-4; possible D gene TRBD2, 6 bases. V lost 10 bases and J lost 0, with 13 bases in between. Germline V lookup: CDR1 SNHLY, CDR2 FYNNEI. CDR3 length: 14 residues. The CDR3 coding sequence is TGTGCCACTATAGCGGAGTTAGCCAAAAACATTCAGTACTTC. This gives the protein CATIAELAKNIQYF.

V and J are TRBV4-3 and TRBJ2-2, with D unclear. V lost 1 base and J 5 bases, leaving 5 bases between the germline ends. This CDR3 has 13 amino acids. Germline V gene sequence: CDR1 LGHNA, CDR2 YSLEER. The DNA of the CDR3 is TGCGCCAGCAGCCAAGGAGAGACCGGGGAGCTGTTTTTT. Its translation: CASSQGETGELFF.

This chain joins TRBV5-1 and TRBJ2-3, with TRBD2 identical over 7 bases. J was trimmed by 1 base and V by 0 bases; bases with no gene match: 5. The CDR3 has 16 amino acids. Germline V lookup: CDR1 SGHRS, CDR2 YFSETQ. The DNA of the CDR3 is TGCGCCAGCAGCTTGGTATTTGGGGGGGGCACAGATACGCAGTATTTT. Protein: CASSLVFGGGTDTQYF.

The chain has TRBV7-9 and TRBJ1-1; D remains ambiguous. With 6 bases removed from V and 3 bases from J, the gap between germline ends came to 5 bases. CDR3 size: 11 residues. Germline CDR1 SEHNR, CDR2 FQNEAQ (reference sequence). CDR3 residues: CASRLDTEAFF. CDR3 nucleotides: TGTGCCAGCAGACTGGACACTGAAGCTTTCTTT.

V is TRBV5-1 and J is TRBJ1-2; weak D call: TRBD1 (5 bases). Germline V gene lookup returns CDR1 SGHRS and CDR2 YFSETQ. V dropped 4 bases and J dropped 9 bases, with 13 bases sitting between them. The CDR3 spans 12 residues. This CDR3 is CASSPARDRYTF. DNA of the CDR3: TGCGCCAGCAGCCCCGCCAGGGATCGCTACACCTTC.

This chain connects TRBV6-4 to TRBJ2-1; 10 bases map to TRBD2. CDR3 length equals 15 residues. Per the germline V gene, CDR1 is MRHNA and CDR2 is SNTAGT. Trimming removed 5 bases from V and 6 bases from J; junction bases left unmatched: 7. This CDR3 is CASSFSGGASNEQFF. The CDR3 DNA reads TGTGCCAGCAGTTTCAGCGGGGGGGCCAGCAATGAGCAGTTCTTC.

This clone was found a few times. The CDR3: CASSYGGVLNTEAFF. CDR3 nucleotide sequence: TGTGCCAGCAGTTACGGGGGGGTACTGAACACTGAAGCTTTCTTT. This rearrangement joins TRBV6-5 to TRBJ1-1; D is possibly TRBD1 (5 bases). V was shortened by 2 bases and J by 0 bases, with 10 bases between the two germline ends. In germline, CDR1 is MNHEY, CDR2 SVGAGI. This CDR3 spans 15 amino acids.

The chain joins TRBV6-5 to TRBJ1-1; 9 bases align to TRBD1. The CDR3 covers 14 residues. Germline-derived CDR1 and CDR2 are MNHEY and SVGAGI. With V trimmed by 6 bases and J by 0 bases, 2 bases remained unmatched. CDR3 nucleotides: TGTGCCAGCAGCACAGGGGGCATGAACACTGAAGCTTTCTTT. This encodes CASSTGGMNTEAFF.

V is TRBV18 and J is TRBJ2-7, with a weak D call TRBD2 (5 bases). The CDR3 covers 14 residues. V was pared by 4 bases and J by 6 bases, with 16 bases between. Per germline, CDR1 KGHSH and CDR2 LQKENI. Here the CDR3 reads CASSRAVGRAEQYF. The CDR3 DNA follows: TGTGCCAGCTCACGCGCAGTTGGGCGGGCCGAGCAGTACTTC.

This chain connects TRBV27 to TRBJ1-2; 11 positions match TRBD1. This CDR3 spans 16 amino acids. The trim removed 5 bases at V and 7 bases at J, leaving 12 bases unmatched. Germline CDR1 is MNHEY and CDR2 is SMNVEV (reference sequence). DNA of the CDR3: TGTGCCAGCAGTCCCCGGACAGGGGGCCCTACTGGTGGCTACACCTTC. Translation: CASSPRTGGPTGGYTF.